The 15 T cell receptor beta chains presented below share a single source sample, sequenced in a study of T cells in Graves' hyperthyroidism and ophthalmopathy. TCR beta CDR3 region amplification was performed from RNA transcripts. HTBI primers drove first-round RT-PCR of the TCR CDR3. TCRdb itself ran the multiplex PCR reads through MiXCR, one entry per CDR3 protein. The sample lists about 640,000 distinct CDR3 sequences, around 21% occurring once. Sequenced material: blood. All receptors come from a man aged 30 to 39 with Graves' ophthalmopathy.

The chain links TRBV7-2 to TRBJ2-5, with TRBD1 matching over 7 bases. CDR3 length: 15 residues. CDR1 and CDR2 (germline): SGHTA, FQGNSA. V gave up 4 bases and J gave up 5 bases; unmatched junction bases: 10. The CDR3 sequence is CASSSTGTAGETQYF. CDR3 DNA: TGTGCCAGCAGCTCAACGGGGACAGCTGGGGAGACCCAGTACTTC.

The V gene is TRBV5-4, the J gene TRBJ2-2; no clear D. Trimming cost V 3 bases and J 7 bases, with 13 bases left between them. The CDR3 consists of 14 residues. Germline CDR1 reads SGHNT; CDR2 reads YYREEE (reference sequence). CDR3 bases: TGTGCCAGCAGCTCTAAGGGTTACGGCGGGGAGCTGTTTTTT. It specifies CASSSKGYGGELFF.

The chain combines TRBV10-3 with TRBJ1-3; no firm D call. In germline, CDR1 is ENHRY, CDR2 SYGVKD. CDR3 length equals 14 residues. V was clipped by 4 bases and J by 2 bases, with 9 bases between them. CDR3 protein: CAISAADTGNTIYF. CDR3 DNA: TGTGCCATCAGTGCGGCGGATACTGGAAACACCATATATTTT.

J is TRBJ1-3 and V is TRBV12-3 or TRBV12-4; TRBD1 matches at 8 bases. The CDR3 is 18 amino acids. With V trimmed by 4 bases and J by 2 bases, 13 bases remained unmatched. In DNA form, the CDR3 reads TGTGCCAGCAGTTCTGGGGAATGGGTCAGGGGGCCTGGAAACACCATATATTTT. Its protein product is CASSSGEWVRGPGNTIYF.

With regard to this clonotype: Mismatch with germline at one junction end may stem from a read error. The chain uses TRBV29-1 and TRBJ2-1; the match to TRBD1 covers 10 bases. The CDR3 loop spans 13 amino acids. CDR1 SQVTM and CDR2 ANQGSEA come from the germline V gene. The CDR3 sequence is CSVDGQGVNEQSF. For the CDR3, the DNA is TGCAGCGTTGACGGACAGGGGGTCAATGAGCAGTCCTTC.

This clonotype was seen at least ten times. This chain joins TRBV11-2 and TRBJ2-5; 7 bases fit TRBD1. Germline V gene lookup returns CDR1 SGHAT and CDR2 FQNNGV. With 0 bases clipped from V and 3 bases from J, the junction kept 1 base outside the gene matches. CDR3 length: 14 amino acids. The CDR3 reads CASSLEDREETQYF. Written as DNA, the CDR3 is TGTGCCAGCAGCTTAGAAGACAGGGAAGAGACCCAGTACTTC.

Concerning this clonotype: The junction and the germline gene differ at one end; a read error may be behind it. For the CDR3, the DNA is TGCGCCAGCAGCCAGCGAGCAGGGACCAAAAACATTCAGTACTTC. Translating gives CASSQRAGTKNIQYF. This chain joins TRBV2 and TRBJ2-4, with D perhaps TRBD1 (5 bases). Germline CDR1 is SNHLY and CDR2 is FYNNEI. The CDR3 has 15 amino acids.

This clonotype turned up a few times. CDR3 nucleotide sequence: TGTGCCAGCATTCCGACACGAGAAGCTCAGCCCCAGCATTTT. Amino acid sequence: CASIPTREAQPQHF. The V gene is TRBV28, the J gene TRBJ1-5; D not resolved. V lost 7 bases and J lost 6, with 16 bases in between. There are 14 residues in the CDR3. Germline values: CDR1 MDHEN, CDR2 SYDVKM.

V and J are TRBV7-2 and TRBJ2-1, with TRBD1 identical over 8 bases. This CDR3 contains 20 residues. V trimming: 8 bases; J trimming: 8 bases; junction bases outside the gene matches: 29. Looked up from germline, CDR1 is SGHTA and CDR2 is FQGNSA. CDR3 amino acids: CASRPRRGRVGPGSDDEQFF. In DNA, the CDR3 is TGTGCCAGCCGTCCACGCAGGGGGCGGGTCGGGCCGGGTTCGGACGATGAGCAGTTCTTC. Filled out from reference TRBV7-2 and TRBJ2-1, the complete variable domain reads GAGVSQSPSNKVTEKGKDVELRCDPISGHTALYWYRQSLGQGLEFLIYFQGNSAPDKSGLPSDRFSAERTGGSVSTLTIQRTQQEDSAVYLCASRPRRGRVGPGSDDEQFFGPGTRLTVL.

This clonotype appeared a few times. This rearrangement joins TRBV20-1 to TRBJ1-3; tentatively, D is TRBD1 (5 bases). The CDR3 contains 16 residues. Trimming took off 0 bases at V and 0 bases at J, with 12 bases between the two ends. From germline, CDR1 is DFQATT and CDR2 SNEGSKA (reference sequence). CDR3 sequence (DNA): TGCAGTGCTAGAGAGTCGGGACCGCGCTCTGGAAACACCATATATTTT. This encodes CSARESGPRSGNTIYF.

The chain links TRBV7-3 to TRBJ2-1, with 7 nucleotides matching TRBD2. Unmatched junction bases numbered 20, after V lost 1 base and J lost 5 bases. The CDR3 has 20 amino acids. Per germline, CDR1 SGHTA and CDR2 FQGTGA. CDR3 residues: CASSLMGGGLTKIGDNEQFF. The CDR3 DNA is TGTGCCAGCAGCTTAATGGGGGGGGGACTAACGAAAATCGGCGACAATGAGCAGTTCTTC.

J is TRBJ2-5 and V is TRBV5-5; TRBD1 matches 9 bases. Germline assignment: CDR1 SGHKS and CDR2 YYEKEE (reference sequence). Trimming took 4 bases from V and 3 from J; bases not matched to a gene: 7. CDR3 size: 15 residues. The CDR3, as DNA: TGTGCCAGCAGCGAAGGGACAGGGATGAAAGAGACCCAGTACTTC. This sequence encodes CASSEGTGMKETQYF.

This clonotype has more than one count but fewer than ten. This chain joins TRBV19 and TRBJ2-1; D not resolved. Germline loops: CDR1 LNHDA, CDR2 SQIVND (reference sequence). CDR3 length: 13 amino acids. Trimming pared 4 bases from V and 9 bases from J, leaving 13 bases between. The CDR3 region is CASSTSRSTEQFF. CDR3 in DNA: TGTGCCAGTAGTACAAGCCGGAGCACTGAGCAGTTCTTC.

A few counts support this clonotype. The chain carries TRBV5-1 and TRBJ1-2, with D tentatively TRBD1 (5 bases). The CDR3 has 14 residues. V was clipped by 0 bases and J by 8 bases, with 14 bases between them. Germline lookup yields CDR1 SGHRS and CDR2 YFSETQ. This chain's CDR3 is CASSLVEGRSGYTF. CDR3 coding DNA: TGCGCCAGCAGCTTGGTGGAGGGGAGGAGCGGCTACACCTTC.

The gene calls are TRBV6-1 and TRBJ1-5; no definite D call. The CDR3 is 13 residues long. V was trimmed by 7 bases and J by 7 bases, leaving 14 bases between them. CDR1 and CDR2 from the germline V gene are MNHNS and SASEGT. CDR3 nucleotides: TGTGCCAGCACACCCCGGGCGGGGCAGCCCCAGCATTTT. Protein: CASTPRAGQPQHF.